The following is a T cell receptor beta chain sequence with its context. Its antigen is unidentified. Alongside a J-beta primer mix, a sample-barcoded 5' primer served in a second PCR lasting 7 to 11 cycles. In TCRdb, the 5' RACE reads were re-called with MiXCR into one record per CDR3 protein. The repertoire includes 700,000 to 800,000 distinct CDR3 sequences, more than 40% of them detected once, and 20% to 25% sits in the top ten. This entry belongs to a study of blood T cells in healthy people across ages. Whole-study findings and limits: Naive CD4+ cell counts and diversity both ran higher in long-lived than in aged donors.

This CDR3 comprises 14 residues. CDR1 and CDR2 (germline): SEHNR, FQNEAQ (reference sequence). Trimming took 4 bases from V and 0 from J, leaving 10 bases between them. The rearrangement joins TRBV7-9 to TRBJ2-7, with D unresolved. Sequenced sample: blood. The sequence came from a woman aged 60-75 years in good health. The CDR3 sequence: CASSSTESSYEQYF. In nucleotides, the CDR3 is TGTGCCAGCAGCTCAACAGAGAGCTCCTACGAGCAGTACTTC.